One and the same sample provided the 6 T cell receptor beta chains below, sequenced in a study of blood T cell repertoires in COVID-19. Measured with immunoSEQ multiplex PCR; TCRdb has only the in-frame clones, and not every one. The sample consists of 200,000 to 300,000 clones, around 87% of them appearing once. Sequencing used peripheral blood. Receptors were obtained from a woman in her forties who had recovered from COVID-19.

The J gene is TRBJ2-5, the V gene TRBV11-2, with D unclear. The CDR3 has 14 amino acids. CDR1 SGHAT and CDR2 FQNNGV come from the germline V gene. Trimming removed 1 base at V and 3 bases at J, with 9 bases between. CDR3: CASSLVSVKETQYF. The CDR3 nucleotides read TGTGCCAGCAGCTTAGTCTCTGTAAAAGAGACCCAGTACTTC.

As DNA, the CDR3 is TGTGCCAGCAGCCAACGACAGGGAAACACCGGGGAGCTGTTTTTT. Amino acid sequence: CASSQRQGNTGELFF. The V call is TRBV16, the J call TRBJ2-2; 7 bases fit TRBD1. V shed 2 bases, J shed 2 bases, and the junction held 2 bases outside the gene matches. This CDR3 has 15 residues. Looked up from germline, CDR1 is KGHSY and CDR2 is FQNENV.

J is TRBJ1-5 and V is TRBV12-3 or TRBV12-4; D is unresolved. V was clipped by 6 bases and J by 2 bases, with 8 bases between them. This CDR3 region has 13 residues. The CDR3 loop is CASRQQGNQPQHF. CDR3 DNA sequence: TGTGCCAGCAGGCAACAAGGCAATCAGCCCCAGCATTTT.

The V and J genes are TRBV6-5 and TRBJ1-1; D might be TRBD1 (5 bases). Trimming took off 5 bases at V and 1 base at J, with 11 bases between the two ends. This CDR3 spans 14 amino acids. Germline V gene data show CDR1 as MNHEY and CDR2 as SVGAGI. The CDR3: CASSLRTGNTEAFF. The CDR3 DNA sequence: TGTGCCAGCAGTCTTCGAACAGGGAACACTGAAGCTTTCTTT.

CDR3 coding DNA: TGTGCCAGCAGCTTATCTAGTCTGAGCGAATACGAGCAGTACTTC. Its translation: CASSLSSLSEYEQYF. The chain has TRBV7-6 and TRBJ2-7, with no clear D. The CDR3 length is 15 residues. V lost 2 bases and J lost 4, with 15 bases in between. Germline CDR1 SGHVS, CDR2 FNYEAQ.

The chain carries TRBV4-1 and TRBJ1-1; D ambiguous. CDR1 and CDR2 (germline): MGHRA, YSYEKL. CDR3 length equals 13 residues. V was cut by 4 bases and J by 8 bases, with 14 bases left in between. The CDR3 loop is CASSPRGSAEAFF. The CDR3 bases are TGCGCCAGCAGCCCCCGAGGGTCCGCGGAAGCTTTCTTT.